Following are 8 T cell receptor beta chains from one sample sequenced in a study of cytomegalovirus exposure and HLA in healthy donors. TCRdb's copy holds only in-frame clones and misses some; the assay was immunoSEQ multiplex PCR. The table shows roughly 330,000 clones, with about 85% occurring only once. Sequencing used PBMCs. Receptors were obtained from a woman aged 25 to 39 in good health and CMV-seropositive.

This chain connects TRBV29-1 to TRBJ2-1, with 13 nucleotides matching TRBD2. The V and J ends lost 3 bases and 4 bases, in that order; junction bases with no gene match: 6. The CDR3 covers 16 residues. CDR1 is SQVTM and CDR2 is ANQGSEA in the germline V gene. Here the CDR3 reads CSVEGTSGVNYNEQFF. DNA for the CDR3: TGCAGCGTTGAGGGGACTAGCGGGGTAAATTACAATGAGCAGTTCTTC.

The J gene is TRBJ1-3, the V gene TRBV6-6; no firm D call. CDR3 length: 14 residues. The germline CDR1 and CDR2 sequences are MNHNY and SVGAGI (reference sequence). Trimming left V 1 base short and J 0 bases short, with 4 bases between. The CDR3 loop reads CASSYYSSGNTIYF. The CDR3 coding sequence is TGTGCCAGCAGTTACTACAGCTCTGGAAACACCATATATTTT.

The gene calls are TRBV13 and TRBJ2-1, with 9 nucleotides matching TRBD2. The J segment lost 7 bases and the V segment lost 5 bases, leaving 9 bases of the junction unmatched. CDR3 size: 15 residues. CDR1 is PRHDT, CDR2 FYEKMQ, per germline (reference sequence). Here the CDR3 reads CASSQRVAGVNEQFF. CDR3 DNA: TGTGCCAGCAGCCAACGGGTAGCGGGAGTAAATGAGCAGTTCTTC.

The rearrangement links TRBV9 to TRBJ1-3, with D uncertain. The CDR3 spans 15 residues. Trimming pared 0 bases from V and 2 bases from J, leaving 9 bases between. Germline CDR1 SGDLS, CDR2 YYNGEE. The CDR3 loop is CASSVDGSPGNTIYF. CDR3 nucleotide sequence: TGTGCCAGCAGCGTAGACGGGTCCCCTGGAAACACCATATATTTT. Filled out from reference TRBV9 and TRBJ1-3, the complete variable domain reads DSGVTQTPKHLITATGQRVTLRCSPRSGDLSVYWYQQSLDQGLQFLIQYYNGEERAKGNILERFSAQQFPDLHSELNLSSLELGDSALYFCASSVDGSPGNTIYFGEGSWLTVV.

J is TRBJ1-1 and V is TRBV2, with D uncertain. Germline-derived CDR1 and CDR2 are SNHLY and FYNNEI. Trimming took off 4 bases at V and 2 bases at J, with 8 bases between the two ends. This CDR3 is 13 amino acids long. This CDR3 is CASSVGSNTEAFF. In DNA form, the CDR3 reads TGTGCCAGCAGTGTCGGCAGCAACACTGAAGCTTTCTTT.

This chain connects TRBV4-1 to TRBJ2-7; 9 nucleotides match TRBD1. J gave up 0 bases and V 4 bases, and 4 bases lay outside the gene matches. The CDR3 sequence is 15 residues long. Germline loops: CDR1 MGHRA, CDR2 YSYEKL. The CDR3 sequence: CASSPSTGGSYEQYF. CDR3 nucleotide sequence: TGCGCCAGCAGCCCCTCGACAGGGGGCTCCTACGAGCAGTACTTC.

Regarding this clone: A much larger clone sits a single nucleotide away, making a read error possible. V usage is TRBV2 and J usage is TRBJ2-2; D is undetermined. This CDR3 contains 13 residues. Trimming cost V 1 base and J 4 bases, with 4 bases left between them. Per germline, CDR1 SNHLY and CDR2 FYNNEI. CDR3 sequence (DNA): TGTGCCAGCAGTGAAGGGGCCACCGGGGAGCTGTTTTTT. As protein: CASSEGATGELFF.

A word on this clone: The sample has other DNA sequences that encode this CDR3 too. The chain recombines TRBV18 with TRBJ2-7, with D unresolved. The V gene lost 0 bases and the J gene lost 4 bases, with 4 bases spanning the gap. CDR1 is KGHSH, CDR2 LQKENI, per germline. This CDR3 is 12 amino acids long. The CDR3 loop is CASSPPSYEQYF. CDR3 nucleotides: TGTGCCAGCTCACCACCCAGTTACGAGCAGTACTTC.